A single sample gave rise to the 32 T cell receptor beta chains below, sequenced in a study of T-cell memory formation after mild COVID-19. TCRdb re-derived calls from the 5' RACE reads in MiXCR, one entry per CDR3 protein. This table holds 580,000 or so distinct CDR3 sequences, around a sixth found once. What was sequenced was PBMCs or a T cell subset sorted from them (not recorded which). Receptor source: an adult woman who had mild COVID-19 (a few samples of this study predate the infection). Cell type and time point are not known.

CDR3 coding DNA: TGTGCCAGTACCGGGACAGACTCCTACGAGCAGTACTTC. Its translation is CASTGTDSYEQYF. This rearrangement joins TRBV2 to TRBJ2-7; 7 bases fit TRBD1. V shed 9 bases, J shed 0 bases, and the junction held 5 bases outside the gene matches. The CDR3 totals 13 residues. The germline V gene has CDR1 SNHLY and CDR2 FYNNEI.

The sample holds a few counts of this clonotype. The gene calls are TRBV2 and TRBJ1-4, with a weak D call TRBD1 (5 bases). This CDR3 is built from 11 residues. The germline V and J ends were trimmed by 3 bases and 10 bases, with 6 bases remaining between them. The germline CDR1 and CDR2 sequences are SNHLY and FYNNEI. DNA of the CDR3: TGTGCCAGCAGTGACGGGGGAAAACTGTTTTTT. The encoded protein is CASSDGGKLFF.

The chain couples TRBV6-5 to TRBJ2-7; 7 positions match TRBD2. Germline trimming cut 0 bases from V and 5 bases from J; bases unmatched to any gene: 7. The CDR3 is made up of 15 amino acids. From germline, CDR1 is MNHEY and CDR2 SVGAGI. As DNA, the CDR3 is TGTGCCAGCAGTTACTCGAGTGGGAGCGGGAACGAGCAGTACTTC. It specifies CASSYSSGSGNEQYF.

This clonotype was counted between two and nine times. The chain combines TRBV7-8 with TRBJ2-3; D perhaps matches TRBD2 (6 bases). With 10 bases removed from V and 6 bases from J, the gap between germline ends came to 23 bases. From germline, CDR1 is SGHVS and CDR2 FQNEAQ. The CDR3 extends over 15 amino acids. CDR3 sequence (DNA): TGTGCCACCACGCCTTGGGGCGGGATAGTGGATACGCAGTATTTT. This sequence encodes CATTPWGGIVDTQYF.

The J gene is TRBJ2-7, the V gene TRBV7-2; 8 positions agree with TRBD2. The CDR3 loop spans 14 amino acids. Germline V gene sequence: CDR1 SGHTA, CDR2 FQGNSA. V shed 7 bases, J shed 2 bases, and the junction held 7 bases outside the gene matches. The CDR3 DNA is TGTGCCAGCACCGATTTAGCGGGACCCTACGAGCAGTACTTC. Translation gives CASTDLAGPYEQYF.

The chain carries TRBV18 and TRBJ2-3; 9 positions match TRBD1. The CDR3 has 15 residues. The germline gives CDR1 KGHSH, CDR2 LQKENI. The V segment lost 0 bases and the J segment 6 bases; nucleotides outside the gene matches: 4. In nucleotides, the CDR3 is TGTGCCAGCTCACCACCTCGGACAGGGGTTGATACGCAGTATTTT. It codes for CASSPPRTGVDTQYF.

This clonotype was detected a few times. The rearrangement links TRBV5-1 to TRBJ2-3, with D maybe TRBD1 (6 bases). The germline V gene encodes CDR1 SGHRS and CDR2 YFSETQ. The germline V and J ends were trimmed by 0 bases and 1 base, with 27 bases remaining between them. This CDR3 comprises 21 residues. In DNA, the CDR3 is TGCGCCAGCAGCTTGGGCCGCGAACAGGGATTGTTGGCCTTTGGCACAGATACGCAGTATTTT. Translation: CASSLGREQGLLAFGTDTQYF.

This clonotype was observed a few times. The V gene is TRBV3-1, the J gene TRBJ2-3; the D is unclear. The CDR3 has 14 residues. The V end was cut by 0 bases, the J end by 2 bases, with 6 bases between. Germline V gene sequence: CDR1 LGHDT, CDR2 YNNKEL (reference sequence). The CDR3 loop is CASSQDPLTDTQYF. The CDR3 DNA reads TGTGCCAGCAGCCAAGATCCTCTCACAGATACGCAGTATTTT.

The rearrangement joins TRBV5-1 to TRBJ2-7; D perhaps matches TRBD1 (6 bases). V was clipped by 0 bases and J by 6 bases, with 13 bases between them. The CDR3 extends over 14 amino acids. Looked up from germline, CDR1 is SGHRS and CDR2 is YFSETQ. The CDR3 coding sequence is TGCGCCAGCAGCTTGGACAGGGAGATTCGCGAGCAGTACTTC. Translation gives CASSLDREIREQYF.

This clonotype occurred a few times. The chain recombines TRBV19 with TRBJ1-1, with D tentatively TRBD1 (6 bases). CDR3 size: 11 residues. Trimming removed 11 bases at V and 1 base at J, with 8 bases between. Per germline, CDR1 LNHDA and CDR2 SQIVND (reference sequence). The CDR3 here is CAAGQNTEAFF. Written as DNA, the CDR3 is TGTGCCGCGGGACAGAACACTGAAGCTTTCTTT. Complete variable domain (other parts from reference TRBV19 and TRBJ1-1): DGGITQSPKYLFRKEGQNVTLSCEQNLNHDAMYWYRQDPGQGLRLIYYSQIVNDFQKGDIAEGYSVSREKKESFPLTVTSAQKNPTAFYLCAAGQNTEAFFGQGTRLTVV.

This chain uses TRBV19 with TRBJ1-2; the D gene is possibly TRBD1 (5 bases). Germline V gives CDR1 LNHDA, CDR2 SQIVND (reference sequence). V gave up 3 bases and J gave up 4 bases, with 15 bases separating them. The CDR3 loop spans 15 amino acids. CDR3 in DNA: TGTGCCAGTAGTATGGCAGGGACCGGGGGCTATGGCTACACCTTC. Protein sequence: CASSMAGTGGYGYTF.

This clonotype was observed a handful of times. The chain employs TRBV5-4 and TRBJ1-1, with D maybe TRBD1 (6 bases). V lost 0 bases and J lost 7, with 16 bases in between. CDR3 length equals 15 residues. Germline lookup yields CDR1 SGHNT and CDR2 YYREEE (reference sequence). The CDR3 sequence: CASSLARGGQVEAFF. The CDR3 region has the DNA TGTGCCAGCAGCTTGGCTCGTGGGGGGCAGGTTGAAGCTTTCTTT.

The chain has TRBV20-1 and TRBJ2-5, with D possibly matching TRBD2 (6 bases). The V end lost 6 bases, the J end lost 5 bases, and 16 bases lay between the germline ends. The CDR3 contains 13 residues. Looked up from germline, CDR1 is DFQATT and CDR2 is SNEGSKA (reference sequence). For the CDR3, the DNA is TGCAGTGCCCCGCACCCAGGGAGGGAGACCCAGTACTTC. Translating it yields CSAPHPGRETQYF.

This clonotype was found many times. V gene TRBV11-2 combines with J gene TRBJ2-3; 9 positions match TRBD2. The CDR3 totals 17 residues. Germline V gives CDR1 SGHAT, CDR2 FQNNGV. V lost 5 bases, J lost 0 bases, and 9 bases stayed unmatched. The CDR3 region has the DNA TGTGCCAGCAGCCCCAAGAGCGGGAGGCCTAGCACAGATACGCAGTATTTT. Its protein product is CASSPKSGRPSTDTQYF. Full variable domain (outside the CDR3, taken from reference TRBV11-2 and TRBJ2-3): EAGVAQSPRYKIIEKRQSVAFWCNPISGHATLYWYQQILGQGPKLLIQFQNNGVVDDSQLPKDRFSAERLKGVDSTLKIQPAKLEDSAVYLCASSPKSGRPSTDTQYFGPGTRLTVL.

The V call is TRBV5-1, the J call TRBJ1-2, with D uncertain. The CDR3 is made up of 13 amino acids. Germline V gene lookup returns CDR1 SGHRS and CDR2 YFSETQ. The V and J ends lost 0 bases and 7 bases respectively, with 10 bases between them. For the CDR3, the DNA is TGCGCCAGCAGCTTGGACGGGTTGGTTGGCTACACCTTC. Encoded protein: CASSLDGLVGYTF.

In this sample, this clonotype turned up a few times. This sequence joins TRBV27 and TRBJ2-1, with TRBD2 identical over 9 bases. V was pared by 0 bases and J by 6 bases, with 6 bases of the junction left unmatched. CDR3 length equals 16 residues. Per the germline V gene, CDR1 is MNHEY and CDR2 is SMNVEV (reference sequence). CDR3 DNA sequence: TGTGCCAGCAGTTTATCGAGCGGGAGGCCCACCAATGAGCAGTTCTTC. Its translation is CASSLSSGRPTNEQFF.

This clonotype has only a few counts. This chain connects TRBV19 to TRBJ1-6, with TRBD1 matching over 10 bases. Germline loops: CDR1 LNHDA, CDR2 SQIVND (reference sequence). The CDR3 spans 15 residues. V shed 6 bases, J shed 10 bases, and the junction held 9 bases outside the gene matches. CDR3 protein: CASRMGQGIGSPLHF. CDR3 nucleotide sequence: TGTGCCAGTAGGATGGGACAGGGGATCGGGTCACCCCTCCACTTT. Combining the CDR3 with reference TRBV19 and TRBJ1-6 gives the whole variable domain DGGITQSPKYLFRKEGQNVTLSCEQNLNHDAMYWYRQDPGQGLRLIYYSQIVNDFQKGDIAEGYSVSREKKESFPLTVTSAQKNPTAFYLCASRMGQGIGSPLHFGNGTRLTVT.

This clonotype has only a few counts. V is TRBV6-1 and J is TRBJ1-1; a weak D match, TRBD1 (5 bases). CDR1 MNHNS and CDR2 SASEGT come from the germline V gene. The CDR3 has 14 residues. Trimming pared 1 base from V and 4 bases from J, leaving 10 bases between. The CDR3 DNA sequence: TGTGCCAGCAGTGAAGTGGCAGGGTCCACTGAAGCTTTCTTT. Protein: CASSEVAGSTEAFF.

This clonotype turned up a few times. This chain links TRBV12-3 or TRBV12-4 with TRBJ1-2; D perhaps matches TRBD1 (6 bases). The CDR3 contains 13 residues. Trimming took off 4 bases at V and 4 bases at J, with 10 bases between the two ends. As DNA, the CDR3 is TGTGCCAGCAGTTACGGACAGTTCTATGGCTACACCTTC. It codes for CASSYGQFYGYTF.

This clonotype was counted many times. The chain's CDR3 is CASSSDRGGTDTQYF. The CDR3 DNA follows: TGTGCCAGCAGCTCCGACAGGGGTGGCACAGATACGCAGTATTTT. J is TRBJ2-3 and V is TRBV7-2; 8 bases line up with TRBD1. This CDR3 is built from 15 residues. After removal of 4 bases from V and 1 base from J, the junction contained 4 bases not matched to a gene. Germline V gives CDR1 SGHTA, CDR2 FQGNSA.

The V gene is TRBV3-1, the J gene TRBJ2-7, with D tentatively TRBD1 (6 bases). V dropped 1 base and J dropped 0 bases, with 7 bases sitting between them. Germline V gives CDR1 LGHDT, CDR2 YNNKEL (reference sequence). There are 14 residues in the CDR3. CDR3 protein: CASSQGQASYEQYF. The CDR3, as DNA: TGTGCCAGCAGCCAAGGACAGGCCTCCTACGAGCAGTACTTC.

V gene TRBV12-3 or TRBV12-4 combines with J gene TRBJ1-5; possible D gene TRBD1, 5 bases. Trimming removed 0 bases at V and 0 bases at J, with 9 bases between. The CDR3 runs to 16 residues. CDR3 in DNA: TGTGCCAGCAGTTTAGCGGCAGGGATTAGCAATCAGCCCCAGCATTTT. Its translation is CASSLAAGISNQPQHF.

Ten or more counts support this clonotype. The chain has TRBV7-3 and TRBJ1-2; D remains unclear. Trimming took off 5 bases at V and 1 base at J, with 8 bases between the two ends. CDR3 size: 13 residues. CDR1 and CDR2 from the germline V gene are SGHTA and FQGTGA. This chain's CDR3 is CASSPNSNYGYTF. As DNA, the CDR3 is TGTGCCAGCAGCCCAAACAGTAACTATGGCTACACCTTC.

The rearrangement joins TRBV29-1 to TRBJ2-7; 8 bases agree with TRBD1. The V gene end was trimmed by 6 bases and the J gene end by 7 bases; junction bases not matched to a gene: 11. Germline CDR1 and CDR2: SQVTM and ANQGSEA. The CDR3 sequence is 13 residues long. CDR3 region: CSVASGQEFEQYF. In nucleotides, the CDR3 is TGCAGCGTCGCTTCGGGACAGGAGTTTGAGCAGTACTTC.

This clonotype appeared a few times. V and J are TRBV11-2 and TRBJ1-1; D gene ambiguous. V lost 3 bases and J lost 5, with 7 bases in between. Germline assignment: CDR1 SGHAT and CDR2 FQNNGV. The CDR3 loop spans 12 amino acids. CDR3 sequence: CASSFIRTEAFF. For the CDR3, the DNA is TGTGCCAGCAGCTTTATACGGACTGAAGCTTTCTTT. The full variable domain, in which reference TRBV11-2 and TRBJ1-1 provide the parts outside the CDR3, is EAGVAQSPRYKIIEKRQSVAFWCNPISGHATLYWYQQILGQGPKLLIQFQNNGVVDDSQLPKDRFSAERLKGVDSTLKIQPAKLEDSAVYLCASSFIRTEAFFGQGTRLTVV.

The V call is TRBV5-6, the J call TRBJ2-7; 13 bases line up with TRBD2. J gave up 3 bases and V 5 bases, and 5 bases lay outside the gene matches. The germline V gene has CDR1 SGHDT and CDR2 YYEEEE. This CDR3 has 15 amino acids. CDR3 residues: CASRRTSGSFYEQYF. CDR3 DNA: TGTGCCAGCAGAAGGACTAGCGGGAGTTTCTACGAGCAGTACTTC.

This clonotype was observed a few times. The CDR3: CSARDRRGGWAFF. In DNA, the CDR3 is TGCAGTGCTAGAGATCGCAGGGGCGGTTGGGCTTTCTTT. V is TRBV20-1 and J is TRBJ1-1; weak D call: TRBD1 (6 bases). This CDR3 has 13 residues. Trimming stripped 0 bases from V and 11 bases from J, with 16 bases between. From germline, CDR1 is DFQATT and CDR2 SNEGSKA (reference sequence).

V gene TRBV6-5 combines with J gene TRBJ1-1, with D perhaps matching TRBD1 (5 bases). V gave up 7 bases and J gave up 4 bases, with 16 bases separating them. Germline V gene lookup returns CDR1 MNHEY and CDR2 SVGAGI. There are 14 residues in the CDR3. As DNA, the CDR3 is TGTGCCAGCAAAAAGGGGTACACGGGCACTGAAGCTTTCTTT. This translates into CASKKGYTGTEAFF.

The chain recombines TRBV5-1 with TRBJ2-5, with D uncertain. The CDR3 runs to 14 residues. The ends were cut back, 3 bases at V and 4 bases at J, with 13 bases in the middle. Germline assignment: CDR1 SGHRS and CDR2 YFSETQ. CDR3 loop: CASSWSETAETQYF. The CDR3 DNA reads as TGCGCCAGCAGCTGGTCGGAAACTGCAGAGACCCAGTACTTC.

The chain uses TRBV27 and TRBJ1-6; 9 nucleotides align to TRBD1. With V trimmed by 6 bases and J by 1 base, 4 bases remained unmatched. Germline CDR1 reads MNHEY; CDR2 reads SMNVEV (reference sequence). This CDR3 contains 16 residues. CDR3 sequence reads: CASSLTGGSYNSPLHF. In DNA form, the CDR3 reads TGTGCCAGCAGCCTGACAGGGGGATCCTATAATTCACCCCTCCACTTT.

At least ten counts were recorded for this clonotype. The chain uses TRBV29-1 and TRBJ2-5; TRBD2 matches 7 bases. Germline loops: CDR1 SQVTM, CDR2 ANQGSEA. This CDR3 has 15 residues. V was clipped by 2 bases and J by 2 bases; unmatched bases: 8. The CDR3 coding sequence is TGCAGCGTTGAAAGCGCGGGAGCCCGACAAGAGACCCAGTACTTC. Encoded protein: CSVESAGARQETQYF.

The chain links TRBV29-1 to TRBJ1-2, with 7 positions matching TRBD1. This CDR3 comprises 13 residues. V lost 7 bases and J lost 6; bases outside the gene matches: 11. Per germline, CDR1 SQVTM and CDR2 ANQGSEA. CDR3 region: CSARLQGEDGYTF. CDR3 nucleotide sequence: TGCAGCGCACGATTGCAGGGGGAAGATGGCTACACCTTC.